This record covers a single T cell receptor beta chain. Its binding antigen is unknown. It has no much larger one-base neighbor in the sample; base qualities were not kept. The sample belongs to a study of OX40 agonist ivuxolimab in advanced cancers. Concerning the study at large: The costimulatory receptor OX40 (CD134) was targeted by ivuxolimab, a fully human IgG2 agonistic monoclonal antibody. Intravenous ivuxolimab was administered to patients every 2 weeks at six dose levels: 0.01, 0.1, 0.3, 1.5, 3 and 10 mg/kg. Of the approximately 50 patients in dose escalation, around 19 had hepatocellular carcinoma, some 15 had melanoma, 9 had renal cell carcinoma and 9 had head and neck cancer. In the dose-escalation cohort, 70% to 85% of patients were male, and the mean age was 60 years with a range of roughly 20 to 85. Patients were allowed to have had prior anti-PD-1, anti-PD-L1 or anti-CTLA-4 therapy, and roughly 40% of the dose-escalation patients had been treated with checkpoint inhibitors. Partial responses were achieved by three dose-escalation patients, of whom one had hepatocellular carcinoma and two had cutaneous melanoma. Peripheral TCRbeta sequencing was intended to test whether TCR sequence diversity was altered and clonal T-cell expansion was caused by ivuxolimab. The paper reports the monotherapy dose-escalation portion (N ≈ 52 patients) of the phase I ivuxolimab trial. The research as a whole found: In partial responders in the 0.1-3.0 mg/kg groups, normalized peripheral clonal expansion was found to be among the lowest, especially among CD8+ T cells. At doses of 0.1 to 3.0 mg/kg, clonal expansion of both CD4+ and CD8+ T cells in blood was seen between baseline and week 6. Low levels of normalized T-cell clonal expansion were also seen in some patients who did not respond. After ivuxolimab, more expanded clones were found on average in CD8+ T cells than in CD4+ T cells. The antigen specificity of the clonally expanded peripheral T cells was not determined.

For sequencing of the TCRbeta CDR3 region, genomic DNA was extracted from the sorted cells. TCRbeta CDR3 regions were sequenced using the immunoSEQ Assay. TCRdb holds this immuneACCESS table with in-frame rearrangements only. Some clones are missing; in checked studies, unresolved V genes explain under half, and the rest has no known cause. Recorded for this sample are roughly 55,000 clones; about 80% of them occurred a single time. Around 4.6% of the sample is in the top ten clones. Patients with autoimmune disease history or receiving systemic immunosuppression were excluded from the trial. In every dose cohort, peripheral blood was drawn for TCR sequencing at baseline, cycle 4 day 1, and cycle 7 day 1. The samples were drawn from a first-in-human, open-label, multicenter phase I dose-escalation trial of ivuxolimab. The trial enrolled adults with locally advanced or metastatic head and neck squamous cell, hepatocellular, melanoma or renal cell carcinoma. CD4+ and CD8+ T cells were sorted separately from peripheral blood before TCR sequencing.

This TCR derives from an adult with an advanced solid tumor such as melanoma, head and neck, liver or kidney cancer. Material: CD4+ or CD8+ T cells sorted from blood, obtained in a trial of the OX40 agonist ivuxolimab.

CDR3 loop: CASSVGATGELFF. Read as DNA, the sequence is TGTGCCAGCAGTGTGGGGGCAACCGGGGAGCTGTTTTTT. Here the chain combines TRBV6-5 and TRBJ2-2, with TRBD1 tentatively as D gene (6 bases match). At the junction V is shortened by 5 bases and J by 5 bases, with 9 bases in between. The CDR3 covers 13 residues, taking in both the cysteine and the phenylalanine. The read is trimmed to its CDR3 DNA, 39 bases read in frame from base 1. According to the germline V gene, CDR1 reads MNHEY and CDR2 reads SVGAGI.